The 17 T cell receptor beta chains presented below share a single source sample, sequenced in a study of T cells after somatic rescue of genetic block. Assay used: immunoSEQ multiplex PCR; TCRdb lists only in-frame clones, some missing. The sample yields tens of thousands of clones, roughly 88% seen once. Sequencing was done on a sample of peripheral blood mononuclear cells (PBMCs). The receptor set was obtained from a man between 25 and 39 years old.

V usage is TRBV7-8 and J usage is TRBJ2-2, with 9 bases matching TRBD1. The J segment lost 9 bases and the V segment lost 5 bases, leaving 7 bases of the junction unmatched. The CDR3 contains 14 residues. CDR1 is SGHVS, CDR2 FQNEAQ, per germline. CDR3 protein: CASSPGQGMRELFF. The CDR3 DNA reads TGTGCCAGCAGCCCTGGACAGGGGATGAGGGAGCTGTTTTTT.

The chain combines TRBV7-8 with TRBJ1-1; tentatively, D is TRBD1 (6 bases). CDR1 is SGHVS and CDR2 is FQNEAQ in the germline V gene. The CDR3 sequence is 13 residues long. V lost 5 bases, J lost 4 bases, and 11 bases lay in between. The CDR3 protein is CASSINRATEAFF. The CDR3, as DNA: TGTGCCAGCAGCATAAACAGGGCCACTGAAGCTTTCTTT.

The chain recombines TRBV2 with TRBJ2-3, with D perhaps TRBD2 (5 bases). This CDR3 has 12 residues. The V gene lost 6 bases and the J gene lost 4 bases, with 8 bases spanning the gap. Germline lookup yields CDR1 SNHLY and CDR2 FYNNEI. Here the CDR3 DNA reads TGTGCCAGCAGCCTACTAGCAGATACGCAGTATTTT. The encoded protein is CASSLLADTQYF.

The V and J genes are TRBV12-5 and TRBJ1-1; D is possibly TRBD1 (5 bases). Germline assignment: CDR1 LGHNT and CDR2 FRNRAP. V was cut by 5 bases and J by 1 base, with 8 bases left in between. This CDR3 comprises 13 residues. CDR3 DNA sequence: TGTGCTAGTGGTCAAACAGGGAACACTGAAGCTTTCTTT. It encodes CASGQTGNTEAFF. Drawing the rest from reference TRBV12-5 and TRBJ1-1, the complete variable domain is DARVTQTPRHKVTEMGQEVTMRCQPILGHNTVFWYRQTMMQGLELLAYFRNRAPLDDSGMPKDRFSAEMPDATLATLKIQPSEPRDSAVYFCASGQTGNTEAFFGQGTRLTVV.

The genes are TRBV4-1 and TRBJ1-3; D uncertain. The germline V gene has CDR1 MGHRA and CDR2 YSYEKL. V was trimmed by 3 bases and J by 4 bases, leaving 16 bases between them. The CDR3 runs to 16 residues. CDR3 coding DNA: TGCGCCAGCAGCCACCCTCTGCAAACGGCCGGAAACACCATATATTTT. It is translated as CASSHPLQTAGNTIYF.

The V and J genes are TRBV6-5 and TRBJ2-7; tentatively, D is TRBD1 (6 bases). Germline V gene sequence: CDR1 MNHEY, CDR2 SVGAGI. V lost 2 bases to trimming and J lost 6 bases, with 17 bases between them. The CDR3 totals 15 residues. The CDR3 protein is CASSYEGVSQREQYF. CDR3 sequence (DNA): TGTGCCAGCAGTTACGAGGGGGTTAGTCAGCGCGAGCAGTACTTC.

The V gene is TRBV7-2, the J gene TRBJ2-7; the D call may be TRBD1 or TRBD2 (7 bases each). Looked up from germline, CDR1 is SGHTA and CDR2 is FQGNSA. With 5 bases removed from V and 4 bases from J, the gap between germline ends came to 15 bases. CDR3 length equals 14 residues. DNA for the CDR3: TGTGCCAGCAGCCCAGACAGGGAGGGGTACGAGCAGTACTTC. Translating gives CASSPDREGYEQYF.

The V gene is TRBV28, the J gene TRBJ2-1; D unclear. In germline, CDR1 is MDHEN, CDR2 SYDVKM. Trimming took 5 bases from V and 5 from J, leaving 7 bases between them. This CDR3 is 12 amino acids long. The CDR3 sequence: CASSLRNNEQFF. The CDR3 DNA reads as TGTGCCAGCAGTCTCAGGAACAATGAGCAGTTCTTC.

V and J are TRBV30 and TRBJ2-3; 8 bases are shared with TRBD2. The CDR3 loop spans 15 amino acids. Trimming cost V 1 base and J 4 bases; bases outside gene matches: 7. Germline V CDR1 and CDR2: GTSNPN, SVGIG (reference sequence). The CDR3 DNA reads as TGTGCCTGGAGTGGTGGAGCGGGGGTAGCAGATACGCAGTATTTT. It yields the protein CAWSGGAGVADTQYF.

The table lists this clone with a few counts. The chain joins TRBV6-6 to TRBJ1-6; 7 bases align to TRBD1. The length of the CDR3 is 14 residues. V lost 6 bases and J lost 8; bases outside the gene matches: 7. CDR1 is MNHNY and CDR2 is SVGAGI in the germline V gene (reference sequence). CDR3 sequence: CASRWEGADSPLHF. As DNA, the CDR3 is TGTGCCAGCAGGTGGGAGGGGGCGGATTCACCCCTCCACTTT.

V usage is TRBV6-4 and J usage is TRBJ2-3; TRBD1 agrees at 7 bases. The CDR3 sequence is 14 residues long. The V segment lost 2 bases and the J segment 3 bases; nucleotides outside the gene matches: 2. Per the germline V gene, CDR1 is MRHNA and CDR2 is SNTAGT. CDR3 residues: CASSDRGQTDTQYF. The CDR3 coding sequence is TGTGCCAGCAGTGACAGGGGGCAGACAGATACGCAGTATTTT.

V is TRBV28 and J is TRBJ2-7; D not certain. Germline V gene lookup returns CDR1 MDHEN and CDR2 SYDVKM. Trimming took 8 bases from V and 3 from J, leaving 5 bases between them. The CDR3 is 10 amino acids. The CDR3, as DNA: TGTGCCAGCGGATACTACGAGCAGTACTTC. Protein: CASGYYEQYF.

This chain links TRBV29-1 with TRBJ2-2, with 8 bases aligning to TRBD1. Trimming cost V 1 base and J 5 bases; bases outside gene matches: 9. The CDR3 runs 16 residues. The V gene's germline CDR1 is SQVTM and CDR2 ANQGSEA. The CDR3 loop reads CSVEVGATGVTGELFF. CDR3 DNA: TGCAGCGTTGAAGTGGGGGCGACAGGGGTAACCGGGGAGCTGTTTTTT.

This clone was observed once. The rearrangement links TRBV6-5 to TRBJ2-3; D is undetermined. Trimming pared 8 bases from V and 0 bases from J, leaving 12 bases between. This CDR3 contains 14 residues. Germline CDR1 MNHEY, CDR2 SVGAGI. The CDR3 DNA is TGTGCCAGCTCGCAGGAGCGTAGCACAGATACGCAGTATTTT. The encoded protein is CASSQERSTDTQYF.

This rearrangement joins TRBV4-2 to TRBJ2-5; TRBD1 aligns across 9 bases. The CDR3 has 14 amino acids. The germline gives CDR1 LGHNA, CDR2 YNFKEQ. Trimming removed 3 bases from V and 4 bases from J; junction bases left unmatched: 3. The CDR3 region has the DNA TGTGCCAGCAGCCACGGGACAGGGAGAGAGACCCAGTACTTC. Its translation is CASSHGTGRETQYF.

The CDR3 DNA is TGTGCCAGCAGTTCGGGGAGTACGGGAGAGACCCAGTACTTC. Its protein is CASSSGSTGETQYF. The gene calls are TRBV6-5 and TRBJ2-5, with a possible D match to TRBD2 (5 bases). Germline V lookup: CDR1 MNHEY, CDR2 SVGAGI. V gave up 4 bases and J gave up 4 bases, with 13 bases separating them. The CDR3 is made up of 14 amino acids.

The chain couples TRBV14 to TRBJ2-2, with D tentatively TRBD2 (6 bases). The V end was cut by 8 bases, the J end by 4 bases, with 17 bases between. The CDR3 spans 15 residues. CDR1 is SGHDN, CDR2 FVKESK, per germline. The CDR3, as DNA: TGTGCCAGCCGTGACACTACGGGGGTCACCGGGGAGCTGTTTTTT. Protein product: CASRDTTGVTGELFF.